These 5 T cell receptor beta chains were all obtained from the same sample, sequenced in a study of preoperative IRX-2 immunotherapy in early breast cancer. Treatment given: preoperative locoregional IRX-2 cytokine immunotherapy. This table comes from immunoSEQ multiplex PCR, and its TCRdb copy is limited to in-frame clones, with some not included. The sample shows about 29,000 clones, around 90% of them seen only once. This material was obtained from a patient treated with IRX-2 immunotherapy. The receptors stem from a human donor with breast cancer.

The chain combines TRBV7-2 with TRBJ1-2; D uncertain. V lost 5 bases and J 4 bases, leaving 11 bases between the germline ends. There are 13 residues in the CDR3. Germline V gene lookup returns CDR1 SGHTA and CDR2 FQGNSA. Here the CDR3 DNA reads TGTGCCAGCAGCGAACCATTAGCCTATGGCTACACCTTC. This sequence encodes CASSEPLAYGYTF.

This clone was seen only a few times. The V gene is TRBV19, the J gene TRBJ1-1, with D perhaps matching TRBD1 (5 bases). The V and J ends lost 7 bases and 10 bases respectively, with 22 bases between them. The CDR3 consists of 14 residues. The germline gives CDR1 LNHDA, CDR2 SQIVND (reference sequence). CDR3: CASTPPGPRYVAFF. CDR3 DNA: TGTGCCAGTACCCCACCGGGACCCCGTTATGTAGCTTTCTTT. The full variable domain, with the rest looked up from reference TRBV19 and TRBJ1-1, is DGGITQSPKYLFRKEGQNVTLSCEQNLNHDAMYWYRQDPGQGLRLIYYSQIVNDFQKGDIAEGYSVSREKKESFPLTVTSAQKNPTAFYLCASTPPGPRYVAFFGQGTRLTVV.

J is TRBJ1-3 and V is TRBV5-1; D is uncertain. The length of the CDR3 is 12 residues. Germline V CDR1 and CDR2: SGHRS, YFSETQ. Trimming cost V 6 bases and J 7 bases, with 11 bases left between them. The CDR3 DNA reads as TGCGCCAGCAAACAAGACGGGAACACCATATATTTT. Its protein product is CASKQDGNTIYF.

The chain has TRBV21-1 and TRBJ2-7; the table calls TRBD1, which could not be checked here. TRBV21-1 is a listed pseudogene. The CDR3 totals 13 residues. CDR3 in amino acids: CASRGQGKHEQYF. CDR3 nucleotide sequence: TGTGCCAGCAGGGGACAGGGGAAACACGAGCAGTACTTC.

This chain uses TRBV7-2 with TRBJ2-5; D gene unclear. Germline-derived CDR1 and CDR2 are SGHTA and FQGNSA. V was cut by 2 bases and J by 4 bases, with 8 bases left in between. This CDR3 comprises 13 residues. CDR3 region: CASSLSVGETQYF. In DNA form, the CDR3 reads TGTGCCAGCAGCTTATCAGTGGGAGAGACCCAGTACTTC.